A single sample gave rise to the 32 T cell receptor beta chains below, sequenced in a study of technical replicates of blood from a few donors. The assay was immunoSEQ multiplex PCR, and TCRdb's table has in-frame clones only and misses some. The data show 65,000 to 85,000 clones, about 90% seen once. Sequenced sample: T cells isolated from PBMCs. These receptors all stem from a human donor in good health.

The genes are TRBV15 and TRBJ1-4, with no clear D. In germline, CDR1 is LNHNV, CDR2 YYDKDF (reference sequence). Trimming pared 5 bases from V and 5 bases from J, leaving 15 bases between. The CDR3 runs to 15 residues. CDR3 DNA: TGTGCCACCAGCCCGTTCACGGGGATGAATGAAAAACTGTTTTTT. This gives the protein CATSPFTGMNEKLFF. Full variable domain (outside the CDR3, taken from reference TRBV15 and TRBJ1-4): DAMVIQNPRYQVTQFGKPVTLSCSQTLNHNVMYWYQQKSSQAPKLLFHYYDKDFNNEADTPDNFQSRRPNTSFCFLDIRSPGLGDTAMYLCATSPFTGMNEKLFFGSGTQLSVL.

The V call is TRBV18, the J call TRBJ2-7, with TRBD1 matching over 9 bases. Germline loops: CDR1 KGHSH, CDR2 LQKENI. V trimming: 5 bases; J trimming: 1 base; junction bases outside the gene matches: 6. The CDR3 is 15 residues long. The CDR3 region has the DNA TGTGCCAGCTCAGCCCGGGACAGGGATTCCTACGAGCAGTACTTC. It encodes CASSARDRDSYEQYF.

This chain joins TRBV11-2 and TRBJ1-1, with TRBD1 matching over 7 bases. This CDR3 has 15 amino acids. Germline CDR1 SGHAT, CDR2 FQNNGV. The V gene end was trimmed by 1 base and the J gene end by 6 bases; junction bases not matched to a gene: 8. The CDR3 DNA follows: TGTGCCAGCAGCTTAGGGAATAGCGGGACAGCTGAAGCTTTCTTT. Its translation: CASSLGNSGTAEAFF.

This chain joins TRBV5-1 and TRBJ2-3, with D perhaps TRBD1 (5 bases). The CDR3 sequence is 15 residues long. V shed 4 bases and J shed 4 bases, with 16 bases lying between them. The V gene's germline CDR1 is SGHRS and CDR2 YFSETQ. The CDR3 protein is CASSPQGPRADTQYF. Written as DNA, the CDR3 is TGCGCCAGCAGCCCCCAAGGACCCAGGGCAGATACGCAGTATTTT.

This clone was detected only once. The chain is built from TRBV28 and TRBJ2-2, with 10 bases identical to TRBD2. Trimming at V came to 3 bases and at J to 6 bases, leaving 4 bases not matched to a gene. Germline CDR1 reads MDHEN; CDR2 reads SYDVKM. This CDR3 is built from 15 residues. As DNA, the CDR3 is TGTGCCAGCAGTTTGCCGGGACTAGCGTCCGGGGAGCTGTTTTTT. It codes for CASSLPGLASGELFF.

The genes are TRBV15 and TRBJ1-2; the D gene is possibly TRBD1 (6 bases). There are 13 residues in the CDR3. V was shortened by 4 bases and J by 0 bases, with 6 bases between the two germline ends. CDR1 is LNHNV and CDR2 is YYDKDF in the germline V gene (reference sequence). CDR3: CATSKGANYGYTF. The DNA of the CDR3 is TGTGCCACCAGCAAGGGGGCTAACTATGGCTACACCTTC.

CDR3 DNA: TGTGCCAGCAGCTCGCGAACTATCAGGGGTAATGAGCAGTTCTTC. This codes for CASSSRTIRGNEQFF. The chain joins TRBV14 to TRBJ2-1; a weak D match, TRBD1 (6 bases). V was clipped by 5 bases and J by 7 bases, with 18 bases between them. Germline CDR1 and CDR2: SGHDN and FVKESK. The CDR3 contains 15 residues.

The V call is TRBV6-5, the J call TRBJ2-7; 9 bases align to TRBD2. CDR3 length equals 15 residues. V shed 2 bases and J 4 bases; nucleotides not matched to a gene: 6. Germline assignment: CDR1 MNHEY and CDR2 SVGAGI. The CDR3 reads CASSYGAGGPYEQYF. CDR3 nucleotide sequence: TGTGCCAGCAGTTACGGGGCGGGAGGGCCTTACGAGCAGTACTTC.

The rearrangement joins TRBV19 to TRBJ1-5; a weak D match, TRBD1 (5 bases). The ends were cut back, 6 bases at V and 6 bases at J, with 21 bases in the middle. The CDR3 is 16 amino acids. Per germline, CDR1 LNHDA and CDR2 SQIVND (reference sequence). The CDR3, as DNA: TGTGCCAGTAGCCGGATGGAGGGGAGTATAGTTCAGCCCCAGCATTTT. This encodes CASSRMEGSIVQPQHF.

The chain is built from TRBV11-2 and TRBJ1-3, with D perhaps matching TRBD1 (5 bases). Germline V gene data show CDR1 as SGHAT and CDR2 as FQNNGV. The CDR3 is 18 residues long. Trimming stripped 5 bases from V and 1 base from J, with 21 bases between. The CDR3 DNA reads TGTGCCAGCAGCCCGACCCGGGGCGGGGTGTTATCTGGAAACACCATATATTTT. Its protein product is CASSPTRGGVLSGNTIYF.

Worth noting for this clone: A junction end diverges from the germline sequence, so it may reflect a read error. This rearrangement joins TRBV6-5 to TRBJ1-1; possibly TRBD1 for D (6 bases). Germline CDR1 reads MNHEY; CDR2 reads SVGAGI. The CDR3 sequence is 13 residues long. The CDR3, as DNA: TGTGCCAGCAGCCAACTACGGGACACGGAAGCTTTCTTT. Translated, it gives CASSQLRDTEAFF.

The chain recombines TRBV5-8 with TRBJ2-7, with TRBD2 identical over 9 bases. With 0 bases clipped from V and 5 bases from J, the junction kept 12 bases outside the gene matches. This CDR3 has 17 residues. Germline CDR1 reads SGHTS; CDR2 reads YDEGEE. The CDR3 here is CASSLAGGGAITDEQYF. The CDR3 nucleotides are TGTGCCAGCAGCTTGGCAGGCGGGGGGGCCATTACCGACGAGCAGTACTTC.

The J gene is TRBJ2-1, the V gene TRBV5-6; 7 bases fit TRBD1. The germline V gene encodes CDR1 SGHDT and CDR2 YYEEEE. CDR3 size: 18 residues. The V and J ends lost 1 base and 8 bases, in that order; junction bases with no gene match: 18. The CDR3 region is CASSLITTDRRTLDEQFF. In DNA form, the CDR3 reads TGTGCCAGCAGCTTGATAACGACGGACAGGCGGACCCTCGATGAGCAGTTCTTC.

The chain links TRBV4-1 to TRBJ2-7; 8 positions match TRBD1. V shed 0 bases and J 5 bases; nucleotides not matched to a gene: 6. Germline CDR1 MGHRA, CDR2 YSYEKL. The CDR3 extends over 15 amino acids. CDR3 loop: CASSQDLQGGDEQYF. The CDR3 region has the DNA TGCGCCAGCAGCCAAGATTTACAGGGGGGAGACGAGCAGTACTTC.

This clone was detected only once. This chain connects TRBV5-8 to TRBJ2-4, with TRBD1 matching 7 bases. The CDR3 sequence is 14 residues long. The trim removed 4 bases at V and 4 bases at J, leaving 5 bases unmatched. From germline, CDR1 is SGHTS and CDR2 YDEGEE. The CDR3 loop is CASSPQGKKNIQYF. CDR3 nucleotides: TGTGCCAGCAGCCCACAGGGGAAGAAAAACATTCAGTACTTC.

The chain uses TRBV7-9 and TRBJ2-5; D is perhaps TRBD2 (6 bases). CDR1 is SEHNR and CDR2 is FQNEAQ in the germline V gene (reference sequence). Trimming took 5 bases from V and 7 from J, leaving 17 bases between them. The length of the CDR3 is 14 residues. The CDR3, as DNA: TGTGCCAGCAGCCCTAGGTCCGGGACTGGGACCCAGTACTTC. Residues: CASSPRSGTGTQYF.

This chain uses TRBV10-3 with TRBJ2-7; TRBD1 might be the D (5 bases). Germline loops: CDR1 ENHRY, CDR2 SYGVKD. Trimming took off 4 bases at V and 2 bases at J, with 15 bases between the two ends. CDR3 length: 15 amino acids. The CDR3 nucleotides are TGTGCCATCAGTGCCGAACAGGTGGGCGCCTACGAGCAGTACTTC. Protein sequence: CAISAEQVGAYEQYF.

The J gene is TRBJ2-3, the V gene TRBV7-3; D is possibly TRBD2 (6 bases). The CDR3 consists of 14 residues. The V gene lost 4 bases and the J gene lost 6 bases, with 14 bases spanning the gap. CDR1 and CDR2 (germline): SGHTA, FQGTGA. CDR3 sequence (DNA): TGTGCCAGCAGCTCAAACCAAGGAGGGGATACGCAGTATTTT. It is translated as CASSSNQGGDTQYF.

This chain uses TRBV2 with TRBJ2-1, with a weak D call TRBD2 (6 bases). The CDR3 has 12 residues. Deletions cut 6 bases from V and 14 bases from J, with 17 bases between. Per the germline V gene, CDR1 is SNHLY and CDR2 is FYNNEI. The CDR3 reads CASRGGSSWEFF. DNA of the CDR3: TGTGCCAGCAGGGGGGGTTCTAGTTGGGAGTTCTTC.

This chain links TRBV29-1 with TRBJ2-3; 9 nucleotides line up with TRBD2. With 7 bases clipped from V and 5 bases from J, the junction kept 10 bases outside the gene matches. Looked up from germline, CDR1 is SQVTM and CDR2 is ANQGSEA. This CDR3 contains 14 residues. The chain's CDR3 is CSATLAGVVDTQYF. CDR3 in DNA: TGCAGCGCCACCTTAGCGGGAGTTGTAGATACGCAGTATTTT.

The genes are TRBV19 and TRBJ2-3; possible D gene TRBD2, 6 bases. The CDR3 loop spans 15 amino acids. The germline gives CDR1 LNHDA, CDR2 SQIVND (reference sequence). Trimming shortened V by 4 bases and J by 5 bases, and 16 bases separated the two germline ends. CDR3 nucleotide sequence: TGTGCCAGTAGTAAATGGCGGGGCCCCGGAGATACGCAGTATTTT. This sequence encodes CASSKWRGPGDTQYF.

V is TRBV10-2 and J is TRBJ2-5; 10 nucleotides line up with TRBD1. In germline, CDR1 is WSHSY, CDR2 SAAADI. CDR3 length: 15 residues. The ends lost 8 bases at V and 0 bases at J; junction bases unmatched: 6. CDR3 coding DNA: TGCGCCAGCGGGACAGGGGCGAACTACCAAGAGACCCAGTACTTC. Translating gives CASGTGANYQETQYF.

The rearrangement joins TRBV2 to TRBJ1-5, with 7 bases identical to TRBD1. Per germline, CDR1 SNHLY and CDR2 FYNNEI. After removal of 5 bases from V and 0 bases from J, the junction contained 4 bases not matched to a gene. CDR3 length equals 15 residues. CDR3 bases: TGTGCCAGCAGTTGGGACAGCCTTAGCAATCAGCCCCAGCATTTT. It encodes CASSWDSLSNQPQHF.

V gene TRBV13 combines with J gene TRBJ2-7; possibly TRBD1 for D (6 bases). This CDR3 contains 14 residues. CDR1 PRHDT and CDR2 FYEKMQ come from the germline V gene (reference sequence). Trimming took off 5 bases at V and 0 bases at J, with 11 bases between the two ends. CDR3 sequence (DNA): TGTGCCAGCAGCAAAGGACAGTACTCCTACGAGCAGTACTTC. Amino acid sequence: CASSKGQYSYEQYF.

The rearrangement joins TRBV6-5 to TRBJ2-1; 7 positions match TRBD2. The CDR3 is made up of 15 amino acids. V lost 8 bases and J lost 1; bases outside the gene matches: 8. Germline V lookup: CDR1 MNHEY, CDR2 SVGAGI. The CDR3 protein is CASGASGISYNEQFF. The DNA for the CDR3 is TGTGCCAGCGGGGCTAGCGGTATATCCTACAATGAGCAGTTCTTC.

This chain joins TRBV19 and TRBJ2-5; D possibly corresponds to TRBD1 (6 bases). The germline V and J ends were trimmed by 6 bases and 5 bases, with 25 bases remaining between them. Germline assignment: CDR1 LNHDA and CDR2 SQIVND (reference sequence). CDR3 length: 17 residues. The CDR3 DNA is TGTGCCAGTAGGAATTCACAGGGATGGAGTGATAGGGAGACCCAGTACTTC. Its protein product is CASRNSQGWSDRETQYF.

V and J are TRBV18 and TRBJ1-1; D possibly corresponds to TRBD1 (6 bases). Between the trimmed V and J ends, which lost 3 bases and 1 base, there was a span of 15 bases. The CDR3 spans 16 residues. CDR1 is KGHSH, CDR2 LQKENI, per germline. The CDR3 spells CASSPPGRGSNTEAFF. CDR3 in DNA: TGTGCCAGCTCACCTCCTGGCAGGGGCTCGAACACTGAAGCTTTCTTT.

The CDR3 region is CASNPGTSRSYNEQFF. CDR3 bases: TGCGCCAGCAACCCTGGGACTAGCCGCTCCTACAATGAGCAGTTCTTC. The chain is built from TRBV5-1 and TRBJ2-1, with 9 bases fitting TRBD2. Losses at the gene ends were 6 bases for V and 0 bases for J; bases not matched to a gene: 7. CDR1 SGHRS and CDR2 YFSETQ come from the germline V gene. There are 16 residues in the CDR3.

The chain combines TRBV29-1 with TRBJ2-2, with D unresolved. Germline CDR1 and CDR2: SQVTM and ANQGSEA. Trimming pared 7 bases from V and 5 bases from J, leaving 11 bases between. The CDR3 has 12 amino acids. CDR3 nucleotide sequence: TGCAGCGGTCGCGGTGGAACCGGGGAGCTGTTTTTT. Its translation is CSGRGGTGELFF.

The chain joins TRBV6-5 to TRBJ2-3; tentatively, D is TRBD2 (6 bases). This CDR3 has 16 amino acids. The germline V gene has CDR1 MNHEY and CDR2 SVGAGI. Trimming cost V 0 bases and J 1 base, with 11 bases left between them. The CDR3 region is CASSYSVIAGTDTQYF. The CDR3, as DNA: TGTGCCAGCAGTTACTCGGTGATAGCGGGCACAGATACGCAGTATTTT.

The CDR3 sequence: CASSPTGGSYEQYF. The DNA of the CDR3 is TGCGCCAGCAGCCCGACAGGGGGATCCTACGAGCAGTACTTC. J is TRBJ2-7 and V is TRBV5-1; 9 bases are shared with TRBD1. The CDR3 has 14 residues. Unmatched junction bases numbered 3, after V lost 4 bases and J lost 1 base. CDR1 and CDR2 from the germline V gene are SGHRS and YFSETQ.

V is TRBV7-9 and J is TRBJ1-1; TRBD1 matches at 7 bases. V was pared by 6 bases and J by 0 bases, with 4 bases of the junction left unmatched. Looked up from germline, CDR1 is SEHNR and CDR2 is FQNEAQ (reference sequence). The CDR3 spans 14 residues. CDR3 sequence reads: CASRRGRMNTEAFF. In DNA, the CDR3 is TGTGCCAGCAGGAGGGGGCGGATGAACACTGAAGCTTTCTTT.